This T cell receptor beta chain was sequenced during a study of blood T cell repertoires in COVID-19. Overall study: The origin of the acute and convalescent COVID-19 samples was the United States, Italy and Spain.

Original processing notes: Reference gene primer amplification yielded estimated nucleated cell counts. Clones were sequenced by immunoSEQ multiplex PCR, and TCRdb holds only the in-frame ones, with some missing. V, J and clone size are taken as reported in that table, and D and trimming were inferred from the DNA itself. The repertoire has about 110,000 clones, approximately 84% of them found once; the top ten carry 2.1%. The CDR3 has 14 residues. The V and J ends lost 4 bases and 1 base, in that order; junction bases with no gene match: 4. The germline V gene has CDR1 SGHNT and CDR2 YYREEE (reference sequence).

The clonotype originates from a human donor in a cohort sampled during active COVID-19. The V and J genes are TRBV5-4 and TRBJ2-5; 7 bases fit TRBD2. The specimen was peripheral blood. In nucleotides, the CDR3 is TGTGCCAGCAGCCAAGGACTAGTCCAAGAGACCCAGTACTTC. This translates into CASSQGLVQETQYF.